The 20 T cell receptor beta chains in this list originate from one sample, sequenced in a study of blood T cell repertoires in COVID-19. TCRdb's table, derived via immunoSEQ multiplex PCR, lists solely in-frame clones and lacks some. The sample lists approximately 200,000 clones, approximately 90% occurring once. Sequencing was carried out using PBMCs or T cells enriched from blood (not recorded which). The receptors were gathered from a man in his thirties or forties who had recovered from COVID-19.

This rearrangement joins TRBV21-1 to TRBJ2-6; TRBD2 reflects the table's D call only, with no check against the DNA. TRBV21-1 is annotated as a pseudogene. There are 17 residues in the CDR3. The CDR3 loop is CASSEGLGQFGANVLTF. The DNA for the CDR3 is TGTGCCAGCAGCGAGGGACTGGGCCAGTTTGGGGCCAACGTCCTGACTTTC.

The rearrangement uses TRBV6-1 and TRBJ1-1, with D unresolved. CDR3 length: 12 residues. Germline values: CDR1 MNHNS, CDR2 SASEGT. V was shortened by 2 bases and J by 4 bases, with 5 bases between the two germline ends. DNA for the CDR3: TGTGCCAGCAGTGAACGGAGCACTGAAGCTTTCTTT. Protein product: CASSERSTEAFF.

The chain combines TRBV18 with TRBJ2-7; tentative D call: TRBD1 (5 bases). Looked up from germline, CDR1 is KGHSH and CDR2 is LQKENI. V dropped 3 bases and J dropped 4 bases, with 13 bases sitting between them. This CDR3 spans 14 amino acids. The CDR3 reads CASSPQAGSYEQYF. The DNA of the CDR3 is TGTGCCAGCTCACCTCAGGCAGGGTCGTACGAGCAGTACTTC. Complete variable domain (other parts from reference TRBV18 and TRBJ2-7): NAGVMQNPRHLVRRRGQEARLRCSPMKGHSHVYWYRQLPEEGLKFMVYLQKENIIDESGMPKERFSAEFPKEGPSILRIQQVVRGDSAAYFCASSPQAGSYEQYFGPGTRLTVT.

The chain uses TRBV5-4 and TRBJ1-4, with D possibly TRBD1 on 6 matching bases. Germline V gene data show CDR1 as SGHNT and CDR2 as YYREEE (reference sequence). The CDR3 has 18 residues. The ends were cut back, 0 bases at V and 0 bases at J, with 15 bases in the middle. CDR3 amino acids: CASSLASGDPSTNEKLFF. As DNA, the CDR3 is TGTGCCAGCAGCTTGGCCTCAGGGGACCCCTCAACTAATGAAAAACTGTTTTTT. Full variable domain (outside the CDR3, taken from reference TRBV5-4 and TRBJ1-4): ETGVTQSPTHLIKTRGQQVTLRCSSQSGHNTVSWYQQALGQGPQFIFQYYREEENGRGNFPPRFSGLQFPNYSSELNVNALELDDSALYLCASSLASGDPSTNEKLFFGSGTQLSVL.

The V gene is TRBV10-3, the J gene TRBJ1-2; 8 bases fit TRBD1. The CDR3 totals 14 residues. Germline CDR1 reads ENHRY; CDR2 reads SYGVKD. Unmatched junction bases numbered 7, after V lost 2 bases and J lost 8 bases. CDR3 amino acids: CAISERQGREGYTF. The CDR3 DNA sequence: TGTGCCATCAGTGAGCGACAGGGGAGGGAGGGCTACACCTTC.

This clone was counted only a few times. This sequence joins TRBV24-1 and TRBJ1-3, with a weak D call TRBD1 (5 bases). CDR1 and CDR2 (germline): KGHDR, SFDVKD. The CDR3 length is 14 residues. Trimming took 4 bases from V and 0 from J, leaving 6 bases between them. CDR3 DNA sequence: TGTGCCACCAGTGAGGGGGGCTCTGGAAACACCATATATTTT. It yields the protein CATSEGGSGNTIYF.

The chain links TRBV27 to TRBJ2-1, with D maybe TRBD2 (8 bases). The germline V gene has CDR1 MNHEY and CDR2 SMNVEV (reference sequence). The CDR3 runs to 17 residues. Trimming removed 6 bases from V and 1 base from J, with 19 bases in between. The CDR3 DNA reads as TGTGCCAGCAGCCCATTAGCGGGACAGCGGTCCTACAATGAGCAGTTCTTC. Residues: CASSPLAGQRSYNEQFF.

This chain connects TRBV5-6 to TRBJ2-1, with D possibly being TRBD2 (5 bases). Trimming pared 3 bases from V and 3 bases from J, leaving 10 bases between. The CDR3 runs 14 residues. Germline CDR1 reads SGHDT; CDR2 reads YYEEEE. CDR3 nucleotides: TGTGCCAGCAGCTCCGGACTCCGCTACAATGAGCAGTTCTTC. Residues: CASSSGLRYNEQFF.

This clone was seen only a few times. The CDR3 DNA sequence: TGTGCCAGCAGTGAAAGCAGGGCCACGTATTCACCCCTCCACTTT. This encodes CASSESRATYSPLHF. This chain uses TRBV2 with TRBJ1-6; possible D gene TRBD1, 5 bases. CDR3 length: 15 residues. CDR1 and CDR2 (germline): SNHLY, FYNNEI. V was trimmed by 2 bases and J by 8 bases, leaving 13 bases between them.

V usage is TRBV28 and J usage is TRBJ1-1; D gene uncertain. CDR1 is MDHEN and CDR2 is SYDVKM in the germline V gene. The V end was cut by 5 bases, the J end by 4 bases, with 8 bases between. The CDR3 is 12 amino acids. CDR3 residues: CASSTPGTEAFF. CDR3 coding DNA: TGTGCCAGCAGTACCCCGGGCACTGAAGCTTTCTTT.

The chain couples TRBV7-2 to TRBJ2-5; 9 bases match TRBD1. Germline-derived CDR1 and CDR2 are SGHTA and FQGNSA. The CDR3 totals 16 residues. Trimming took 5 bases from V and 4 from J; bases not matched to a gene: 11. CDR3 in amino acids: CASSTRRQGGGETQYF. In DNA, the CDR3 is TGTGCCAGCAGCACAAGACGACAGGGGGGAGGAGAGACCCAGTACTTC. The full variable domain, its missing parts supplied by reference TRBV7-2 and TRBJ2-5, is GAGVSQSPSNKVTEKGKDVELRCDPISGHTALYWYRQSLGQGLEFLIYFQGNSAPDKSGLPSDRFSAERTGGSVSTLTIQRTQQEDSAVYLCASSTRRQGGGETQYFGPGTRLLVL.

CDR3 amino acids: CASSPLPLLRDRGFYEQYF. DNA for the CDR3: TGTGCCAGCAGCCCTCTGCCTCTACTCCGGGACAGGGGGTTCTACGAGCAGTACTTC. V and J are TRBV11-2 and TRBJ2-7, with 11 bases aligning to TRBD1. Germline loops: CDR1 SGHAT, CDR2 FQNNGV. The CDR3 spans 19 residues. Losses at the gene ends were 5 bases for V and 3 bases for J; bases not matched to a gene: 18.

The rearrangement links TRBV9 to TRBJ1-2; 8 nucleotides align to TRBD1. The germline V gene encodes CDR1 SGDLS and CDR2 YYNGEE. The CDR3 runs to 14 residues. With 3 bases clipped from V and 7 bases from J, the junction kept 8 bases outside the gene matches. The CDR3 protein is CASSARQGLFGYTF. The CDR3 coding sequence is TGTGCCAGCAGCGCCCGACAGGGGTTGTTTGGCTACACCTTC. Variable domain in full (rest from reference TRBV9 and TRBJ1-2): DSGVTQTPKHLITATGQRVTLRCSPRSGDLSVYWYQQSLDQGLQFLIQYYNGEERAKGNILERFSAQQFPDLHSELNLSSLELGDSALYFCASSARQGLFGYTFGSGTRLTVV.

In DNA, the CDR3 is TGTGCCAGCAGCCAAGGTTACGGGACAGCAAGCTCCTACGAGCAGTACTTC. It yields the protein CASSQGYGTASSYEQYF. V is TRBV14 and J is TRBJ2-7, with 7 bases lining up with TRBD1. The CDR3 spans 17 residues. Per germline, CDR1 SGHDN and CDR2 FVKESK. Unmatched junction bases numbered 9, after V lost 1 base and J lost 0 bases.

The chain couples TRBV4-1 to TRBJ1-2; weak D call: TRBD1 (6 bases). Trimming removed 0 bases at V and 5 bases at J, with 10 bases between. Germline V CDR1 and CDR2: MGHRA, YSYEKL. The CDR3 runs 14 residues. CDR3 amino acids: CASSQEQQGYGYTF. CDR3 DNA: TGCGCCAGCAGCCAAGAACAACAGGGTTATGGCTACACCTTC.

The chain recombines TRBV7-6 with TRBJ1-4; D call uncertain. V lost 2 bases, J lost 7 bases, and 8 bases lay in between. The CDR3 length is 13 residues. The germline CDR1 and CDR2 sequences are SGHVS and FNYEAQ. The CDR3 DNA is TGTGCCAGCAGCTTAAACCGGGGTGAAAAACTGTTTTTT. Its protein is CASSLNRGEKLFF.

The V call is TRBV5-4, the J call TRBJ1-1, with 12 bases lining up with TRBD1. The CDR3 length is 16 residues. J lost 5 bases, V lost 4 bases, and 9 bases had no gene match. Germline V gene sequence: CDR1 SGHNT, CDR2 YYREEE (reference sequence). CDR3 sequence reads: CASSIGTGGGGTEAFF. In DNA form, the CDR3 reads TGTGCCAGCAGCATAGGGACAGGGGGCGGAGGTACTGAAGCTTTCTTT.

The genes are TRBV5-4 and TRBJ2-7; maybe TRBD1 (6 bases). Germline V gives CDR1 SGHNT, CDR2 YYREEE (reference sequence). The V gene lost 4 bases and the J gene lost 0 bases, with 26 bases spanning the gap. The CDR3 totals 19 residues. CDR3 loop: CASSPVGRLSRDNSYEQYF. CDR3 DNA: TGTGCCAGCAGCCCGGTAGGGAGATTGAGCCGGGACAACTCCTACGAGCAGTACTTC.

The V and J genes are TRBV7-2 and TRBJ2-1; the D gene is possibly TRBD1 (5 bases). Trimming left V 8 bases short and J 3 bases short, with 17 bases between. There are 15 residues in the CDR3. Germline assignment: CDR1 SGHTA and CDR2 FQGNSA. The CDR3: CASGSPGKGYNEQFF. In nucleotides, the CDR3 is TGTGCCAGCGGCTCCCCAGGGAAGGGCTACAATGAGCAGTTCTTC.

The rearrangement joins TRBV29-1 to TRBJ1-1; D is uncertain. The CDR3 runs to 15 residues. Germline V gene data show CDR1 as SQVTM and CDR2 as ANQGSEA. Trimming removed 4 bases at V and 7 bases at J, with 22 bases between. The CDR3 nucleotides are TGCAGCGTTGTTGTTCGGGGTCGGACTAACGATGAAGCTTTCTTT. As protein: CSVVVRGRTNDEAFF.